This T cell receptor beta chain was found in a study of T cells in Graves' hyperthyroidism and ophthalmopathy. Study findings and constraints: In the blood, most expanded thyroid clonotypes above 0.001 appeared as well.

Using RNA transcripts as the source, TCR beta CDR3 regions were amplified. Carried out on the TCR CDR3, a first-round RT-PCR used the HTBI primer set. TCRdb reanalysed the multiplex PCR reads using MiXCR and keeps one entry per CDR3 protein. The sample yields about 380,000 distinct CDR3 sequences, about 14% seen once. At least ten counts were recorded for this clonotype. Its specificity is unknown. Hyperthyroidism had been newly diagnosed in patients aged 18 to 65, and its duration was under 2 months. PBMCs were sourced from less than 13 ml fresh peripheral blood. The CDR3 runs 15 residues. After removal of 8 bases from V and 2 bases from J, the junction contained 9 bases not matched to a gene. Germline V CDR1 and CDR2: KGHSH, LQKENI.

The V call is TRBV18, the J call TRBJ2-7; 10 bases are a match to TRBD1. The sequencing sample was made of blood. The TCR originated in a woman aged 55-70 years with Graves' hyperthyroidism. The CDR3 is CASSPGTGVTYEQYF. CDR3 bases: TGTGCCAGCAGTCCCGGGACAGGGGTAACCTACGAGCAGTACTTC.